This T cell receptor (beta chain) was sequenced in a study of blood T cell repertoires in COVID-19. The CDR3 consists of 13 residues. The ends were cut back, 4 bases at V and 10 bases at J, with 14 bases in the middle. Germline CDR1 reads LGHDT; CDR2 reads YNNKEL (reference sequence). As originally analysed: It was from reference gene primer amplification that nucleated cell counts were estimated. Sequenced by immunoSEQ multiplex PCR; TCRdb stores in-frame clones only, minus some. V and J calls and clone size are as listed in that table; D and trimming were resolved from the DNA. The data contain 35,000 to 50,000 clones, around four fifths of them singletons.

What was sequenced was peripheral blood. This receptor was taken from an elderly woman with acute or convalescent COVID-19. This chain connects TRBV3-1 (or the pseudogene TRBV3-2) to TRBJ2-1, with D perhaps matching TRBD2 (6 bases). The CDR3 is CASSRTEAGEQFF. CDR3 nucleotides: TGTGCCAGCAGCCGAACAGAGGCGGGAGAGCAGTTCTTC.